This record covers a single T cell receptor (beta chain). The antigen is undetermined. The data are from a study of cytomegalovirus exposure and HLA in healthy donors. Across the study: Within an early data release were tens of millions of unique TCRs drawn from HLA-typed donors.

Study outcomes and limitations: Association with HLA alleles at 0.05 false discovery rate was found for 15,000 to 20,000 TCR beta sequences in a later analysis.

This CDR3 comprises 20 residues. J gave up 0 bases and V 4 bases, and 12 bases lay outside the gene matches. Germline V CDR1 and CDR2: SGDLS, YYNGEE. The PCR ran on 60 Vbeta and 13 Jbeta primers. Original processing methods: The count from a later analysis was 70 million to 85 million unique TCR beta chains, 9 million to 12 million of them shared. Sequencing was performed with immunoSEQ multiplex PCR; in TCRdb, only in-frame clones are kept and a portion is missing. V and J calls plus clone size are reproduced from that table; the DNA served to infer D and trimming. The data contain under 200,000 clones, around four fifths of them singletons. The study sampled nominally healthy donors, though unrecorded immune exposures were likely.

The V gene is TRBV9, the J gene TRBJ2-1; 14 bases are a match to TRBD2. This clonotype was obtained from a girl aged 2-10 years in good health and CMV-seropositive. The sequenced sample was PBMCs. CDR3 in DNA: TGTGCCAGCAGCCTAAAGAGGACTAGCGGGAGGCGGAGCTCCTACAATGAGCAGTTCTTC. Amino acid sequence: CASSLKRTSGRRSSYNEQFF.